This entry describes one T cell receptor (beta chain). In the original processing: Estimated nucleated cell counts came from reference gene primer amplification. Clones were read by immunoSEQ multiplex PCR, and TCRdb kept only the in-frame ones, dropping some. Clonal size and the V and J genes are those of that table, whereas D and trimming came from the DNA. The repertoire holds a few hundred thousand clones, with around 84% as singletons. CDR3 length: 18 residues. The germline V and J ends were trimmed by 0 bases and 0 bases, with 15 bases remaining between them. Germline lookup yields CDR1 SNHLY and CDR2 FYNNEI. This specimen belongs to a study of blood T cell repertoires in COVID-19. Study details: From the United States, Italy and Spain came samples of acute and convalescent COVID-19. Sources were T cells, B-cell-depleted T cells, or PBMCs; the material itself was cDNA or gDNA.

The source is a man aged 30-40 years with active or convalescent COVID-19. The chain links TRBV2 to TRBJ2-4; a weak D match, TRBD1 (6 bases). Sequencing input: peripheral blood. The CDR3 coding sequence is TGTGCCAGCAGTGAAGCGGGAGACAGGCGTTTAGCCAAAAACATTCAGTACTTC. Translating it yields CASSEAGDRRLAKNIQYF.